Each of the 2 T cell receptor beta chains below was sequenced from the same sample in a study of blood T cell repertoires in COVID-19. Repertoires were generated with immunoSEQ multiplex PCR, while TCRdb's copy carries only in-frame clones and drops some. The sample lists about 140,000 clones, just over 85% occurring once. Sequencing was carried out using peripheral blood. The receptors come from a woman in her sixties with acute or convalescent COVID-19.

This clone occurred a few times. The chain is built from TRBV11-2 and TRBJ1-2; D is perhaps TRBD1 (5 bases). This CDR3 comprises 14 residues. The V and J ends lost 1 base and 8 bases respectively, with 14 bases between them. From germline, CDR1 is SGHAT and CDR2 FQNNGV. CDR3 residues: CASSLAGLPAGYTF. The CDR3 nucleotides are TGTGCCAGCAGCTTAGCGGGACTGCCGGCGGGCTACACCTTC.

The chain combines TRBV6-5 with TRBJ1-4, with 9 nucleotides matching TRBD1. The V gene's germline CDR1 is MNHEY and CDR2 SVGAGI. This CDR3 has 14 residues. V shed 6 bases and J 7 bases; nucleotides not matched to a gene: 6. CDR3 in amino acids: CASRSGTGSEKLFF. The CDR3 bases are TGTGCCAGCAGAAGCGGGACAGGGAGTGAAAAACTGTTTTTT.